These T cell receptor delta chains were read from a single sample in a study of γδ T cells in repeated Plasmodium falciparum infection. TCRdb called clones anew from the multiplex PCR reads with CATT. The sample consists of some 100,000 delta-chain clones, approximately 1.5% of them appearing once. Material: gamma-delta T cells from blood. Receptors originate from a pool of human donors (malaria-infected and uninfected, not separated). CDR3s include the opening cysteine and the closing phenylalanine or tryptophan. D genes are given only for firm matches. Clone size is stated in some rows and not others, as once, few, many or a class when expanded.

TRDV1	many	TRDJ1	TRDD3	TGTGCTCTTGGTCCCCGGGGAGGGGGCTGGGGGACCGATAAACTCATCTTT	CALGPRGGGWGTDKLIF
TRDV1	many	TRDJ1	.	TGTGCTCTTGGGGAACCACAGAATAAACTCATCTTT	CALGEPQNKLIF
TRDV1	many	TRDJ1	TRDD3	TGTGCTCTTGGGGAAGGGGTCCTAAGAAACCGGGGGATACGATACACCGATAAACTCATCTTT	CALGEGVLRNRGIRYTDKLIF
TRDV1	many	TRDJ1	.	TGTGCTCTTGGGGAGAGGATCCGACTCCGCTGGGTCACCGATAAACTCATCTTT	CALGERIRLRWVTDKLIF
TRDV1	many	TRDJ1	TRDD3	TGTGCTCTTGGGGTCGACCCCCGGGCTGGGGGATACGCTTGGATCGATAAACTCATCTTT	CALGVDPRAGGYAWIDKLIF
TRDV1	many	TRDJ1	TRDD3	TGTGCTCTTGGGGAACTTGAGGTGGGGGATGAACTCATCTTT	CALGELEVGDELIF
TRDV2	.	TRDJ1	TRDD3	TGTGCCGGAACGAGCCTTCATCCTTGGGGGATACGGGGGACCGATAAACTCATCTTT	CAGTSLHPWGIRGTDKLIF
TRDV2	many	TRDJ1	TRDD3	TGTGCCTGTGACGGATTACTGGGGGATACGCGAAAACTCATCTTT	CACDGLLGDTRKLIF
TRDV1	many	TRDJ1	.	TGTGCTCTTGGGGAGATGAACGTTCTACATCCAAAAGGTTTCAACTTGGACATAGCAAGTCAGACCGATAAACTCATCTTT	CALGEMNVLHPKGFNLDIASQTDKLIF
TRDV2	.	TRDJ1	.	TGTGCCTGTGGCACCGGTGCCTGCACCGATAAGCTCATCTTT	CACGTGACTDKLIF
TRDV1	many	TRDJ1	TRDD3	TGTGCTCTTGGGGAACGTCCTACGGCCTATACTGGGGGATTTCAGGGGGATAAACTCATCTTT	CALGERPTAYTGGFQGDKLIF
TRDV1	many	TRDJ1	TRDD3	TGTGCTCTTGGGGAACGCCCCTACAGCCGGGATACGCCTTTACAAACCGATAAACTCATCTTT	CALGERPYSRDTPLQTDKLIF
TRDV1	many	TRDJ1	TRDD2	TGTGCTCTTGGGGAACTTGGGAAACCTTTCCTACCCGATAAACTCATCTTT	CALGELGKPFLPDKLIF
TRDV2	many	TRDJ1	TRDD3	TGTGCCTGTGACACCGGGATCTGGGGGATACGCGGGTACACCGATAAACTCATCTTT	CACDTGIWGIRGYTDKLIF